This note documents a single TCR beta chain sequence. No antigen is known for it. This CDR3 is 14 amino acids long. From germline, CDR1 is SQVTM and CDR2 ANQGSEA. Trimming shortened V by 4 bases and J by 0 bases, and 12 bases separated the two germline ends. This specimen belongs to a study of shared clonotypes between healthy human individuals. Study results and caveats: Shared across a few donors were around 5% of the naive CD4 clonotypes.

It was CD45RO-negative cells, positively selected for CCR7, that made up naive CD8 cells, with terminally differentiated effector memory CD45RA+ cells excluded. Assay: immunoSEQ multiplex PCR; the TCRdb copy retains only in-frame clones and omits some. The sample yields about 2.1 million clones, about 94% seen once. This TCR was sampled from a man younger than 35 in good health. Some clones in this sample may be carry-over from other donors' samples. The sample was naive CD8+ T cells from PBMCs. The chain is built from TRBV29-1 and TRBJ1-2; D remains ambiguous. The CDR3 protein is CSVVGELTNYGYTF. CDR3 bases: TGCAGCGTTGTAGGCGAGCTAACTAACTATGGCTACACCTTC.